This TCR beta chain derives from a study of T cell responses to AZD1222 COVID-19 vaccine. The assay was immunoSEQ multiplex PCR, and TCRdb's table has in-frame clones only and misses some. The top ten clones hold 5% to 6% of a sample with tens of thousands of clones, 85% to 90% of them seen once. This CDR3 is 15 amino acids long. The germline V gene encodes CDR1 KGHSH and CDR2 LQKENI. Germline trimming cut 3 bases from V and 3 bases from J; bases unmatched to any gene: 8. The clonotype comes from an adult in good health. Source: peripheral blood, taken on day 0 of AZD1222 vaccination. The chain carries TRBV18 and TRBJ2-7, with TRBD1 matching 7 bases. The CDR3 protein is CASSPTGLTYYEQYF. CDR3 bases: TGTGCCAGCTCACCGACAGGGTTAACCTACTACGAGCAGTACTTC.